The 25 T cell receptor beta chains in this list originate from one sample, sequenced in a study of cytomegalovirus exposure and HLA in healthy donors. Both 60 Vbeta primers and 13 Jbeta primers went into the PCR. Clones were read by immunoSEQ multiplex PCR, and TCRdb kept only the in-frame ones, dropping some. The sample lists under 200,000 clones; 79% were seen once. Sequences were obtained from PBMCs. The receptors here all came from a woman aged 25 to 39 in good health and CMV-seropositive.

V gene TRBV4-3 combines with J gene TRBJ2-2, with TRBD2 matching over 8 bases. The CDR3 runs 17 residues. CDR1 and CDR2 from the germline V gene are LGHNA and YSLEER. With V trimmed by 0 bases and J by 2 bases, 5 bases remained unmatched. The CDR3 DNA is TGCGCCAGCAGCCAAGATCGAAGCGGGAGCAACACCGGGGAGCTGTTTTTT. It codes for CASSQDRSGSNTGELFF.

This clone was counted once. The CDR3 nucleotides read TGTGCCAGCACTTTGGACGGAGGGGGCGGTCAGCCCCAGCATTTT. Translating it yields CASTLDGGGGQPQHF. The gene calls are TRBV6-1 and TRBJ1-5; 7 positions match TRBD1. Per the germline V gene, CDR1 is MNHNS and CDR2 is SASEGT. Trimming cost V 7 bases and J 6 bases; bases outside gene matches: 12. The CDR3 is 15 amino acids.

The chain couples TRBV7-2 to TRBJ2-7, with 8 bases fitting TRBD1. The germline gives CDR1 SGHTA, CDR2 FQGNSA. The CDR3 consists of 15 residues. J lost 0 bases, V lost 2 bases, and 3 bases had no gene match. CDR3 in amino acids: CASSLTRGRSYEQYF. The CDR3 DNA is TGTGCCAGCAGCTTAACCAGGGGGCGCTCCTACGAGCAGTACTTC.

The sample holds one count of this clone. J is TRBJ2-1 and V is TRBV4-3, with 14 bases fitting TRBD2. Trimming at V came to 4 bases and at J to 2 bases, leaving 10 bases not matched to a gene. The CDR3 sequence is 19 residues long. Looked up from germline, CDR1 is LGHNA and CDR2 is YSLEER. The CDR3 DNA reads TGCGCCAGCAGCCCTCGACTAGCGGGGGGGCAGAGCGCCTACAATGAGCAGTTCTTC. Protein: CASSPRLAGGQSAYNEQFF.

This chain joins TRBV6-1 and TRBJ2-3, with 8 bases that match TRBD2. The CDR3 sequence is 12 residues long. V was clipped by 9 bases and J by 11 bases; unmatched bases: 10. Germline V gene sequence: CDR1 MNHNS, CDR2 SASEGT. The CDR3: CASGHERERQYF. CDR3 bases: TGTGCCAGTGGACACGAGCGGGAGCGGCAGTATTTT.

V and J are TRBV6-6 and TRBJ1-5, with D unclear. In germline, CDR1 is MNHNY, CDR2 SVGAGI (reference sequence). The CDR3 contains 13 residues. V was pared by 3 bases and J by 6 bases, with 9 bases between. The CDR3 sequence is CASSYHSGQPQHF. CDR3 DNA: TGTGCCAGCAGTTATCACTCGGGTCAGCCCCAGCATTTT.

This chain links TRBV5-5 with TRBJ2-7; D possibly corresponds to TRBD1 (5 bases). CDR1 is SGHKS and CDR2 is YYEKEE in the germline V gene (reference sequence). V lost 3 bases and J lost 0, with 10 bases in between. CDR3 length: 14 residues. This chain's CDR3 is CASSYLDTSYEQYF. The CDR3 DNA sequence: TGTGCCAGCAGCTACCTGGACACCTCCTACGAGCAGTACTTC.

CDR3 loop: CASSPLKISGRRYEQFF. The CDR3 nucleotides read TGTGCCAGCAGCCCCCTTAAGATCAGCGGGAGAAGGTATGAGCAGTTCTTC. The chain links TRBV11-2 to TRBJ2-1; 8 bases fit TRBD2. This CDR3 is built from 17 residues. J lost 8 bases, V lost 5 bases, and 17 bases had no gene match. Looked up from germline, CDR1 is SGHAT and CDR2 is FQNNGV. Looking up the rest from reference TRBV11-2 and TRBJ2-1 gives the full variable domain: EAGVAQSPRYKIIEKRQSVAFWCNPISGHATLYWYQQILGQGPKLLIQFQNNGVVDDSQLPKDRFSAERLKGVDSTLKIQPAKLEDSAVYLCASSPLKISGRRYEQFFGPGTRLTVL.

The chain couples TRBV7-2 to TRBJ2-3; D is unclear. The germline V gene encodes CDR1 SGHTA and CDR2 FQGNSA. Deletions cut 5 bases from V and 0 bases from J, with 6 bases between. This CDR3 has 13 amino acids. CDR3 loop: CASSPYSTDTQYF. The CDR3 nucleotides read TGTGCCAGCAGCCCCTACAGCACAGATACGCAGTATTTT.

The chain joins TRBV10-3 to TRBJ2-7; no reliable D call. V was trimmed by 0 bases and J by 3 bases, leaving 12 bases between them. Germline V gene sequence: CDR1 ENHRY, CDR2 SYGVKD. The CDR3 consists of 15 residues. Here the CDR3 DNA reads TGTGCCATCAGTGAGTCTGGAGAAAGCCTCTACGAGCAGTACTTC. Translating it yields CAISESGESLYEQYF.

J is TRBJ1-1 and V is TRBV12-5, with 8 bases fitting TRBD1. Unmatched junction bases numbered 0, after V lost 2 bases and J lost 1 base. The CDR3 consists of 14 residues. Germline V gives CDR1 LGHNT, CDR2 FRNRAP. CDR3: CASGLTGGNTEAFF. The CDR3, as DNA: TGTGCTAGTGGTTTGACAGGGGGGAACACTGAAGCTTTCTTT.

V and J are TRBV2 and TRBJ2-1, with D possibly TRBD2 on 6 matching bases. The CDR3 runs to 18 residues. V was shortened by 2 bases and J by 5 bases, with 22 bases between the two germline ends. From germline, CDR1 is SNHLY and CDR2 FYNNEI. CDR3 coding DNA: TGTGCCAGCAGTGAAACCCCCCTTGGAGGGGAAAAGGACAATGAGCAGTTCTTC. Amino acids: CASSETPLGGEKDNEQFF.

J is TRBJ2-1 and V is TRBV7-9; a possible D gene is TRBD2 (6 bases). The CDR3 totals 13 residues. V lost 5 bases and J lost 6, with 11 bases in between. The germline V gene encodes CDR1 SEHNR and CDR2 FQNEAQ (reference sequence). The CDR3 nucleotides are TGTGCCAGCAGCGCGGGACTTTTCAATGAGCAGTTCTTC. Translation gives CASSAGLFNEQFF.

V is TRBV5-6 and J is TRBJ2-1; D is possibly TRBD2 (6 bases). With 4 bases removed from V and 7 bases from J, the gap between germline ends came to 18 bases. The CDR3 contains 15 residues. Germline CDR1 and CDR2: SGHDT and YYEEEE. The CDR3 region has the DNA TGTGCCAGCAGCCCTTTGGGCTATGCGGGGAATGAGCAGTTCTTC. Its protein product is CASSPLGYAGNEQFF.

This chain links TRBV4-1 with TRBJ1-4; D is perhaps TRBD1 (5 bases). CDR1 is MGHRA, CDR2 YSYEKL, per germline. CDR3 length: 16 amino acids. Trimming stripped 0 bases from V and 8 bases from J, with 16 bases between. CDR3 amino acids: CASSQEALGAREKLFF. The CDR3 DNA reads TGCGCCAGCAGCCAAGAAGCCCTTGGGGCTCGGGAAAAACTGTTTTTT.

This clone was seen only once. The rearrangement links TRBV7-9 to TRBJ2-3, with 11 bases fitting TRBD1. Germline assignment: CDR1 SEHNR and CDR2 FQNEAQ (reference sequence). This CDR3 is built from 16 residues. J was trimmed by 4 bases and V by 0 bases; bases with no gene match: 3. CDR3 in DNA: TGTGCCAGCAGCTTAGCGGGACAGGGGGTTGCAGATACGCAGTATTTT. It encodes CASSLAGQGVADTQYF.

The chain joins TRBV7-8 to TRBJ2-7; TRBD1 is a possible D gene (5 bases). Germline CDR1 SGHVS, CDR2 FQNEAQ. With 5 bases removed from V and 0 bases from J, the gap between germline ends came to 14 bases. The CDR3 contains 15 residues. Here the CDR3 reads CASSHQGSNSYEQYF. The CDR3, as DNA: TGTGCCAGCAGCCATCAGGGTTCGAACTCCTACGAGCAGTACTTC.

This clone appeared a single time. The chain has TRBV7-2 and TRBJ1-5; 8 nucleotides match TRBD1. Germline lookup yields CDR1 SGHTA and CDR2 FQGNSA. This CDR3 is built from 15 residues. V was clipped by 5 bases and J by 5 bases; unmatched bases: 8. The CDR3 here is CASSPDRGKDQPQHF. DNA for the CDR3: TGTGCCAGCAGCCCCGACAGGGGAAAAGATCAGCCCCAGCATTTT.

V gene TRBV20-1 combines with J gene TRBJ1-1; D remains ambiguous. The CDR3 extends over 8 amino acids. V was trimmed by 6 bases and J by 6 bases, leaving 2 bases between them. CDR1 and CDR2 from the germline V gene are DFQATT and SNEGSKA (reference sequence). The DNA of the CDR3 is TGCAGTGCCTCTGAAGCTTTCTTT. Translated, it gives CSASEAFF.

The rearrangement joins TRBV7-2 to TRBJ2-1; D is possibly TRBD1 (6 bases). The CDR3 runs to 13 residues. The V and J ends lost 1 base and 9 bases respectively, with 10 bases between them. Germline V CDR1 and CDR2: SGHTA, FQGNSA. The CDR3 loop reads CASSLDRDVEQFF. In nucleotides, the CDR3 is TGTGCCAGCAGCTTAGACAGGGATGTTGAGCAGTTCTTC.

The chain has TRBV7-2 and TRBJ2-4; unclear D gene. The V gene lost 3 bases and the J gene lost 6 bases, with 6 bases spanning the gap. This CDR3 comprises 12 residues. The germline CDR1 and CDR2 sequences are SGHTA and FQGNSA. CDR3 nucleotide sequence: TGTGCCAGCAGCTTTCGCGGAAACATTCAGTACTTC. Amino acid sequence: CASSFRGNIQYF.

V is TRBV13 and J is TRBJ2-3, with D possibly TRBD2 on 5 matching bases. Germline values: CDR1 PRHDT, CDR2 FYEKMQ (reference sequence). V was pared by 3 bases and J by 1 base, with 11 bases between. The CDR3 spans 15 residues. In DNA form, the CDR3 reads TGTGCCAGCAGCTTCCTAGCAGATGGCACAGATACGCAGTATTTT. Its translation: CASSFLADGTDTQYF.

The gene calls are TRBV19 and TRBJ1-2; possibly TRBD1 for D (5 bases). Germline V gene sequence: CDR1 LNHDA, CDR2 SQIVND (reference sequence). The CDR3 has 15 amino acids. V was clipped by 0 bases and J by 8 bases, with 16 bases between them. The DNA for the CDR3 is TGTGCCAGTAGTATAGACAACGACAGTGTTGGAGGCTACACCTTC. Its translation: CASSIDNDSVGGYTF.

In nucleotides, the CDR3 is TGTGCCAGCAGCGCGGGGGACTTGACCGAGCAGTACTTC. Translation gives CASSAGDLTEQYF. The genes are TRBV9 and TRBJ2-7; tentatively, D is TRBD2 (6 bases). The CDR3 contains 13 residues. Germline CDR1 is SGDLS and CDR2 is YYNGEE. V gave up 3 bases and J gave up 6 bases, with 13 bases separating them.

The chain couples TRBV7-8 to TRBJ2-7; 9 bases match TRBD1. The CDR3 is made up of 16 amino acids. Germline values: CDR1 SGHVS, CDR2 FQNEAQ. V shed 0 bases, J shed 4 bases, and the junction held 7 bases outside the gene matches. CDR3: CASSLAATGGKYEQYF. The CDR3, as DNA: TGTGCCAGCAGCTTAGCGGCGACAGGGGGAAAATACGAGCAGTACTTC. The variable domain in full, with the rest retrieved from reference TRBV7-8 and TRBJ2-7, is GAGVSQSPRYKVAKRGQDVALRCDPISGHVSLFWYQQALGQGPEFLTYFQNEAQLDKSGLPSDRFFAERPEGSVSTLKIQRTQQEDSAVYLCASSLAATGGKYEQYFGPGTRLTVT.